This entry lists 6 T cell receptor beta chains sequenced from one sample in a study of T cells in Graves' hyperthyroidism and ophthalmopathy. RNA transcripts provided the source from which TCR beta CDR3 regions were amplified. The primer set for the first-round RT-PCR of the TCR CDR3 was HTBI. TCRdb analysed the multiplex PCR reads with MiXCR anew, one entry per CDR3 protein. The data hold about 300,000 distinct CDR3 sequences, with roughly 13% observed a single time. The sequencing sample was made of blood. The receptors were gathered from a woman between 35 and 50 years old with Graves' hyperthyroidism.

This clonotype was seen at least ten times. J is TRBJ1-2 and V is TRBV6-2 or TRBV6-3; D remains unclear. Trimming stripped 7 bases from V and 5 bases from J, with 20 bases between. The V gene's germline CDR1 is MNHEY and CDR2 SVGEGT. CDR3 length equals 15 residues. The CDR3: CASNPHSRRQYGYTF. For the CDR3, the DNA is TGTGCCAGCAACCCCCATAGTCGGAGGCAATATGGCTACACCTTC.

This clonotype came up many times. The rearrangement uses TRBV15 and TRBJ2-5; the match to TRBD2 covers 11 bases. J lost 2 bases, V lost 1 base, and 3 bases had no gene match. Germline CDR1 reads LNHNV; CDR2 reads YYDKDF (reference sequence). CDR3 length equals 16 residues. As DNA, the CDR3 is TGTGCCACCAGCAGAGGACTAGCGGGGAATCAAGAGACCCAGTACTTC. Its translation is CATSRGLAGNQETQYF.

This clonotype was detected only once. Just one base apart from a much larger clone, this may be a read error. This chain links TRBV20-1 with TRBJ2-2; the match to TRBD2 covers 10 bases. The junction had 16 bases not matched to a gene; V was cut back by 0 bases and J by 3 bases. Germline lookup yields CDR1 DFQATT and CDR2 SNEGSKA (reference sequence). The CDR3 is made up of 20 amino acids. DNA for the CDR3: TGCAGTGCTAGAGATGACTTCCTCCAGCGGGAGGGATCCCACACCGGGGAGCTGTTTTTT. Translating gives CSARDDFLQREGSHTGELFF.

This clonotype was counted many times. V usage is TRBV10-3 and J usage is TRBJ2-2; no clear D. Trimming shortened V by 11 bases and J by 6 bases, and 16 bases separated the two germline ends. This CDR3 region has 13 residues. Germline CDR1 reads ENHRY; CDR2 reads SYGVKD. In nucleotides, the CDR3 is TGTGCCTCCGGCCCCAGTGGCGCCGGGGAGCTGTTTTTT. Translation gives CASGPSGAGELFF.

This clonotype was detected only a few times. This chain uses TRBV10-1 with TRBJ2-3; 13 bases match TRBD2. After removal of 6 bases from V and 6 bases from J, the junction contained 9 bases not matched to a gene. Germline-derived CDR1 and CDR2 are WNHNN and SYGVQD (reference sequence). The CDR3 has 16 amino acids. The CDR3, as DNA: TGCGCCAGCAGCTCCGGACTAGCGGGAGTAACGGATACGCAGTATTTT. Translated: CASSSGLAGVTDTQYF.

The V call is TRBV30, the J call TRBJ2-5, with no clear D. Germline CDR1 GTSNPN, CDR2 SVGIG (reference sequence). Between the trimmed V and J ends, which lost 3 bases and 7 bases, there was a span of 15 bases. The CDR3 has 13 residues. The CDR3 DNA follows: TGTGCCTGGAGGCCGGGCAGCGCATCGACCCAGTACTTC. Translating it yields CAWRPGSASTQYF.